A selection of T cell receptor beta chains follows, all from one sample in a study of response to subunit inactivated influenza vaccine. One entry per CDR3 protein results from TCRdb running MiXCR on the RT-PCR reads. The sample lists about 540,000 distinct CDR3 sequences; under 25% were seen once. The sample was also linked to a second study, of T cells expressing NK-cell markers.

The source was CD4+ T cells sorted from PBMCs, collected roughly 13 days after vaccination. These receptors all stem from a man aged 50 or older who received an inactivated influenza vaccine. The CDR3 runs from the conserved cysteine through the conserved F or W. A D gene is named only where the DNA matches it firmly. Size is stated for part of the rows, as once, few or many counts, or as a class when the clone is expanded.

J gene | V gene | D gene | CDR3 length | clone size | CDR3 protein | CDR3 DNA
TRBJ1-6 | TRBV6-5 | NA | 14 | NA | CASSYTPGNSPLHF | TGTGCCAGCAGTTACACCCCCGGTAATTCACCCCTCCACTTT
TRBJ1-2 | TRBV11-1 | TRBD1 | 13 | NA | CASSGQGGYGYTF | TGTGCCAGCAGCGGACAGGGGGGATATGGCTACACCTTC
TRBJ2-3 | TRBV20-1 | NA | 11 | NA | CSAIASDTQYF | TGCAGTGCTATCGCTTCAGATACGCAGTATTTT
TRBJ2-7 | TRBV10-3 | NA | 11 | NA | CAISEDYEQYF | TGTGCCATCAGTGAGGACTACGAGCAGTACTTC
TRBJ2-1 | TRBV12-1 | NA | 17 | NA | CASSLLPGTARDNEQFF | TGTGCCAGCAGCTTACTACCCGGGACAGCTAGAGACAATGAGCAGTTCTTC
TRBJ1-2 | TRBV2 | TRBD1 | 14 | few | CASRPGTGGVGYTF | TGTGCCAGCAGACCTGGGACAGGGGGTGTTGGCTACACCTTC
TRBJ2-2 | TRBV20-1 | NA | 14 | NA | CSATRQTNTGELFF | TGCAGTGCTACCCGTCAGACGAACACCGGGGAGCTGTTTTTT
TRBJ1-5 | TRBV7-9 | TRBD1 | 15 | NA | CASSLDRGYDQPQHF | TGTGCCAGCAGCTTGGACAGGGGGTATGATCAGCCCCAGCATTTT
TRBJ2-7 | TRBV5-1 | NA | 16 | few | CASSLGPGSISYEQYF | TGCGCCAGCAGCTTGGGACCCGGGAGCATCTCCTACGAGCAGTACTTC
TRBJ2-1 | TRBV27 | TRBD1 | 14 | NA | CASGLQGTYNEQFF | TGTGCCAGCGGATTACAGGGGACGTACAATGAGCAGTTCTTC
TRBJ2-3 | TRBV5-1 | NA | 16 | NA | CASSLVRGRFADTQYF | TGCGCCAGCAGCTTGGTGCGGGGGCGCTTTGCAGATACGCAGTATTTT
TRBJ2-1 | TRBV5-1 | NA | 13 | NA | CASVNRDGNEQFF | TGCGCCAGCGTGAACAGGGACGGGAATGAGCAGTTCTTC
TRBJ1-1 | TRBV20-1 | NA | 14 | NA | CSARGEHLNTEAFF | TGCAGTGCTAGGGGGGAACATTTGAACACTGAAGCTTTCTTT
TRBJ1-1 | TRBV6-1 | TRBD1 | 15 | NA | CASSAPTGSATEAFF | TGTGCCAGCAGCGCTCCGACAGGGAGTGCCACTGAAGCTTTCTTT
TRBJ2-1 | TRBV2 | TRBD1 | 13 | NA | CASRTGVWDEQFF | TGTGCCAGCAGGACAGGGGTATGGGATGAGCAGTTCTTC
TRBJ1-5 | TRBV12-3/TRBV12-4 | NA | 13 | few | CASSTRTFQPQHF | TGTGCCAGCAGTACACGGACATTTCAGCCCCAGCATTTT
TRBJ1-5 | TRBV5-1 | TRBD1 | 15 | many | CASSSSGQRNQPQHF | TGCGCCAGCAGCTCCTCGGGACAGCGTAATCAGCCCCAGCATTTT
TRBJ2-7 | TRBV28 | NA | 16 | few | CASSPWTNREVGEQYF | TGTGCCAGCAGTCCATGGACGAACAGGGAGGTAGGCGAGCAGTACTTC
TRBJ2-4 | TRBV5-1 | TRBD1 | 16 | many | CASSQREQGFGNIQYF | TGCGCCAGCAGCCAAAGAGAACAGGGGTTTGGAAACATTCAGTACTTC
TRBJ2-7 | TRBV10-1 | NA | 13 | many | CASRDSSSYEQYF | TGCGCCAGCAGGGATTCCAGCTCCTACGAGCAGTACTTC
TRBJ1-1 | TRBV29-1 | NA | 11 | NA | CSVDENTEAFF | TGCAGCGTTGACGAGAACACTGAAGCTTTCTTT
TRBJ2-1 | TRBV7-2 | NA | 12 | few | CASSGYKGEQFF | TGTGCCAGCAGCGGTTACAAGGGTGAGCAGTTCTTC
TRBJ2-5 | TRBV7-6 | TRBD2 | 15 | few | CASSRPSGGVETQYF | TGTGCCAGCAGCCGTCCTAGCGGGGGGGTGGAGACCCAGTACTTC
TRBJ1-1 | TRBV12-3/TRBV12-4 | NA | 13 | NA | CASRAGQKIEAFF | TGTGCCAGCAGGGCCGGGCAGAAAATTGAAGCTTTCTTT
TRBJ2-2 | TRBV5-1 | NA | 17 | NA | CASSLGFGSANTGELFF | TGCGCCAGCAGCTTGGGTTTTGGGTCAGCTAACACCGGGGAGCTGTTTTTT
TRBJ1-6 | TRBV11-2 | NA | 14 | NA | CASTGSRLYSPLHF | TGTGCCAGCACGGGGAGCAGGCTGTATTCACCCCTCCACTTT
TRBJ2-7 | TRBV5-5 | NA | 11 | NA | CASSMVDEQYF | TGTGCCAGCAGTATGGTGGACGAGCAGTACTTC
TRBJ2-1 | TRBV15 | NA | 14 | NA | CATSRDGIYNEQFF | TGTGCCACCAGCAGAGATGGTATTTACAATGAGCAGTTCTTC
TRBJ2-4 | TRBV7-9 | TRBD1 | 15 | few | CASSLATGAKNIQYF | TGTGCCAGCAGCTTGGCGACAGGGGCCAAAAACATTCAGTACTTC
TRBJ2-2 | TRBV15 | NA | 13 | NA | CATSRGLTGELFF | TGTGCCACCAGCAGAGGGTTAACCGGGGAGCTGTTTTTT
TRBJ2-7 | TRBV20-1 | TRBD2 | 16 | NA | CSAKLWLAGASYEQYF | TGCAGTGCTAAGTTGTGGCTAGCGGGGGCGTCCTACGAGCAGTACTTC
TRBJ2-3 | TRBV5-1 | NA | 15 | many | CASSLGSSPTDTQYF | TGCGCCAGCAGCTTGGGGTCTTCCCCAACGGATACGCAGTATTTT
TRBJ2-2 | TRBV4-2 | NA | 15 | few | CASSQDLGNTGELFF | TGTGCCAGCAGCCAAGATCTGGGGAACACCGGGGAGCTGTTTTTT
TRBJ2-7 | TRBV7-2 | NA | 13 | few | CASSLVLALEQYF | TGTGCCAGCAGCTTAGTTCTGGCCCTCGAGCAGTACTTC
TRBJ2-5 | TRBV7-8 | NA | 15 | NA | CASSLSPVRRETQYF | TGTGCCAGCAGCTTAAGTCCAGTCCGAAGGGAGACCCAGTACTTC
TRBJ2-1 | TRBV6-9 | TRBD2 | 19 | NA | CASTFMGTSGNPTYNEQFF | TGTGCCAGCACATTTATGGGGACTAGCGGGAACCCCACCTACAATGAGCAGTTCTTC
TRBJ1-5 | TRBV27 | NA | 15 | few | CARNHTDSGTQPQHF | TGTGCCAGGAACCATACAGACAGTGGGACTCAGCCCCAGCATTTT
TRBJ2-4 | TRBV11-2 | TRBD2 | 18 | NA | CASSLGSGGGAAKNIQYF | TGTGCCAGCAGCTTAGGCAGCGGGGGAGGAGCGGCCAAAAACATTCAGTACTTC
TRBJ2-1 | TRBV7-2 | TRBD1 | 12 | few | CASSADRVRQFF | TGTGCCAGCAGCGCAGACAGGGTTCGGCAGTTCTTC
TRBJ2-4 | TRBV27 | NA | 13 | NA | CASSESVRNIQYF | TGTGCCAGCTCCGAGAGCGTCAGAAACATTCAGTACTTC
TRBJ2-3 | TRBV4-3 | NA | 14 | NA | CASSQDGGTDTQYF | TGCGCCAGCAGCCAAGATGGCGGCACAGATACGCAGTATTTT
TRBJ2-5 | TRBV29-1 | TRBD1 | 13 | few | CSVERKKGATQYF | TGCAGCGTTGAAAGGAAAAAGGGGGCGACCCAGTACTTC
TRBJ2-1 | TRBV11-1 | TRBD2 | 17 | many | CASSLGGLGSSYNEQFF | TGTGCCAGCAGCTTAGGGGGACTAGGCAGCTCCTACAATGAGCAGTTCTTC
TRBJ1-5 | TRBV20-1 | TRBD1 | 13 | NA | CSARSTGDQPQHF | TGCAGTGCTAGATCCACAGGGGATCAGCCCCAGCATTTT
TRBJ2-1 | TRBV29-1 | NA | 14 | many | CSVEGRTSYNEQFF | TGCAGCGTTGAAGGCCGGACGTCCTACAATGAGCAGTTCTTC
TRBJ1-1 | TRBV7-2 | NA | 14 | NA | CASSTQPGDTEAFF | TGTGCCAGCAGCACACAGCCAGGGGACACTGAAGCTTTCTTT
TRBJ2-2 | TRBV20-1 | NA | 16 | few | CSATGPPTRHTGELFF | TGCAGTGCTACCGGGCCCCCTACTAGGCACACCGGGGAGCTGTTTTTT
TRBJ2-2 | TRBV11-2 | NA | 14 | few | CASSFTANTGELFF | TGTGCCAGCAGCTTTACAGCGAACACCGGGGAGCTGTTTTTT